One and the same sample provided the 18 T cell receptor beta chains below, sequenced in a study of blood T cell repertoires in COVID-19. TCRdb keeps only in-frame clones here, not all; method: immunoSEQ multiplex PCR. Of about 98,000 clones detected, more than 75% appear once; the ten largest clones hold 10%. Sequenced input: peripheral blood. These receptors all come from a middle-aged man with acute or convalescent COVID-19.

J is TRBJ2-3 and V is TRBV7-8; TRBD2 agrees at 7 bases. CDR1 and CDR2 from the germline V gene are SGHVS and FQNEAQ. Losses at the gene ends were 1 base for V and 0 bases for J; bases not matched to a gene: 7. This CDR3 spans 17 amino acids. The CDR3 DNA reads TGTGCCAGCAGCTTAGGGTTGACTAGCCTTAGCACAGATACGCAGTATTTT. As protein: CASSLGLTSLSTDTQYF.

The chain carries TRBV5-1 and TRBJ2-7, with D perhaps TRBD1 (5 bases). The CDR3 has 14 residues. V was pared by 5 bases and J by 0 bases, with 12 bases between. Germline values: CDR1 SGHRS, CDR2 YFSETQ. CDR3 protein: CASSPRQSSYEQYF. CDR3 DNA sequence: TGCGCCAGCAGTCCCCGACAGAGCTCCTACGAGCAGTACTTC.

The gene calls are TRBV4-2 and TRBJ1-1; D possibly corresponds to TRBD1 (6 bases). Germline loops: CDR1 LGHNA, CDR2 YNFKEQ. The V end lost 1 base, the J end lost 5 bases, and 11 bases lay between the germline ends. The CDR3 has 14 amino acids. The CDR3 coding sequence is TGTGCCAGCAGCCAAGCCGCAGGGGAGACTGAAGCTTTCTTT. This codes for CASSQAAGETEAFF.

The chain couples TRBV7-6 to TRBJ2-7; tentative D call: TRBD1 (6 bases). Trimming took off 0 bases at V and 9 bases at J, with 12 bases between the two ends. The CDR3 consists of 13 residues. The V gene's germline CDR1 is SGHVS and CDR2 FNYEAQ. The CDR3 region has the DNA TGTGCCAGCAGCTTAGCCCTGGGGGCGAGGCAGTACTTC. Protein product: CASSLALGARQYF.

V is TRBV2 and J is TRBJ1-3; D remains ambiguous. Trimming left V 0 bases short and J 2 bases short, with 14 bases between. The CDR3 runs 17 residues. Germline-derived CDR1 and CDR2 are SNHLY and FYNNEI. CDR3 nucleotide sequence: TGTGCCAGCAGTGAAGCTTTAACGAGGCCGGCTGGAAACACCATATATTTT. Translation: CASSEALTRPAGNTIYF.

The CDR3 reads CASSFRLAGGPSTDTQYF. The CDR3 nucleotides read TGTGCCAGCAGCTTCAGACTAGCGGGAGGGCCGAGCACAGATACGCAGTATTTT. The chain combines TRBV13 with TRBJ2-3; 14 positions match TRBD2. With V trimmed by 3 bases and J by 0 bases, 5 bases remained unmatched. Germline V gene data show CDR1 as PRHDT and CDR2 as FYEKMQ (reference sequence). This CDR3 contains 18 residues.

The V gene is TRBV13, the J gene TRBJ2-7; maybe TRBD1 (6 bases). Per the germline V gene, CDR1 is PRHDT and CDR2 is FYEKMQ (reference sequence). The CDR3 sequence is 14 residues long. V lost 4 bases to trimming and J lost 1 base, with 11 bases between them. The CDR3 DNA follows: TGTGCCAGCAGCTCGGACAGAAGGTCCTACGAGCAGTACTTC. This codes for CASSSDRRSYEQYF.

This chain uses TRBV4-2 with TRBJ2-7; D possibly corresponds to TRBD1 (6 bases). The V end was cut by 0 bases, the J end by 3 bases, with 9 bases between. The CDR3 has 14 residues. Germline V gene sequence: CDR1 LGHNA, CDR2 YNFKEQ. In DNA, the CDR3 is TGTGCCAGCAGCCAAGACCAGACAGGCTACGAGCAGTACTTC. Translated, it gives CASSQDQTGYEQYF.

The genes are TRBV10-3 and TRBJ2-2; 12 bases are shared with TRBD2. The germline CDR1 and CDR2 sequences are ENHRY and SYGVKD. This CDR3 is 15 amino acids long. V dropped 6 bases and J dropped 5; count of bases not matched to a gene: 4. CDR3 protein: CAIRLGLAGTGELFF. CDR3 in DNA: TGTGCCATCAGATTAGGACTAGCGGGGACCGGGGAGCTGTTTTTT.

The chain recombines TRBV3-1 (or the pseudogene TRBV3-2) with TRBJ2-5; 8 bases map to TRBD2. CDR3 length: 18 residues. V trimming: 4 bases; J trimming: 3 bases; junction bases outside the gene matches: 16. Per the germline V gene, CDR1 is LGHDT and CDR2 is YNNKEL (reference sequence). The CDR3 protein is CASSPLRRSGRGEETQYF. In DNA form, the CDR3 reads TGTGCCAGCAGCCCCCTCAGGCGGAGCGGGAGAGGGGAAGAGACCCAGTACTTC.

This clone showed up just once. The gene calls are TRBV7-8 and TRBJ2-1; TRBD2 matches 7 bases. The V segment lost 5 bases and the J segment 6 bases; nucleotides outside the gene matches: 13. The V gene's germline CDR1 is SGHVS and CDR2 FQNEAQ. This CDR3 comprises 16 residues. The CDR3 loop reads CASSPLGASGLNEQFF. Here the CDR3 DNA reads TGTGCCAGCAGCCCCCTCGGGGCTAGCGGACTCAATGAGCAGTTCTTC.

V and J are TRBV7-9 and TRBJ2-1; 7 nucleotides agree with TRBD2. The germline V gene has CDR1 SEHNR and CDR2 FQNEAQ (reference sequence). V was pared by 6 bases and J by 10 bases, with 6 bases of the junction left unmatched. The CDR3 totals 12 residues. The CDR3 nucleotides are TGTGCCAGCAGGTCGGGGGGAGGAGAGCAGTTCTTC. It yields the protein CASRSGGGEQFF.

The rearrangement links TRBV29-1 to TRBJ2-7; 12 bases agree with TRBD2. The CDR3 consists of 12 residues. Germline assignment: CDR1 SQVTM and CDR2 ANQGSEA. V lost 4 bases and J lost 7; bases outside the gene matches: 2. CDR3 coding DNA: TGCAGCGTTGGTACTAGCGGGAGGGAGCAGTACTTC. It encodes CSVGTSGREQYF.

The V gene is TRBV6-5, the J gene TRBJ2-2; the D gene is possibly TRBD1 (6 bases). The CDR3 spans 14 residues. Trimming removed 6 bases at V and 7 bases at J, with 15 bases between. Germline V gene sequence: CDR1 MNHEY, CDR2 SVGAGI. In nucleotides, the CDR3 is TGTGCCAGCAGACACAGGGAAGAAAACGGGGAGCTGTTTTTT. This sequence encodes CASRHREENGELFF.

The CDR3 nucleotides are TGCGCCAGCAGCTTGTCTCTAGAAAATGAGCAGTTCTTC. Its protein is CASSLSLENEQFF. This chain links TRBV5-1 with TRBJ2-1; the D is unclear. The CDR3 is 13 residues long. Germline CDR1 is SGHRS and CDR2 is YFSETQ. Trimming removed 1 base at V and 7 bases at J, with 9 bases between.

The rearrangement links TRBV5-1 to TRBJ2-3, with 7 bases fitting TRBD1. Germline CDR1 and CDR2: SGHRS and YFSETQ. Trimming cost V 4 bases and J 5 bases; bases outside gene matches: 4. This CDR3 is built from 13 residues. The DNA of the CDR3 is TGCGCCAGCAGCCAGGGGGTGGGAGATACGCAGTATTTT. Its translation is CASSQGVGDTQYF.

Remarks on this clone: Other nucleotide sequences in the sample specify the same CDR3. Here the CDR3 reads CATSDFWTSGSTDTQYF. The CDR3 DNA reads as TGTGCCACCAGTGATTTCTGGACTAGCGGGAGTACAGATACGCAGTATTTT. The V and J genes are TRBV24-1 and TRBJ2-3; 13 nucleotides line up with TRBD2. The CDR3 is 17 amino acids. Looked up from germline, CDR1 is KGHDR and CDR2 is SFDVKD. Trimming removed 1 base from V and 3 bases from J; junction bases left unmatched: 3.

This clone showed up just once. The chain uses TRBV24-1 and TRBJ2-5, with 9 bases fitting TRBD1. The germline V gene encodes CDR1 KGHDR and CDR2 SFDVKD. Trimming at V came to 5 bases and at J to 4 bases, leaving 7 bases not matched to a gene. This CDR3 spans 15 amino acids. CDR3 nucleotide sequence: TGTGCCACCAGTGGAGGGACAGGGCTATCAGAGACCCAGTACTTC. Translating gives CATSGGTGLSETQYF.